This T cell receptor (beta chain) was profiled in a study of T-cell reconstitution after alpha-beta-depleted transplantation in children. The germline CDR1 and CDR2 sequences are PRHDT and FYEKMQ (reference sequence). CDR3 size: 16 residues. Trimming cost V 4 bases and J 4 bases, with 20 bases left between them. This clonotype appeared a few times. Preparation of the TCRbeta library was carried out with unique molecular identifiers. Each CDR3 protein gets one entry after TCRdb re-called the PCR reads with MiXCR. The repertoire holds 600,000 to 700,000 distinct CDR3 sequences, around 17% seen once, with 1.1% in the top ten.

The sequencing used PBMCs from the stem cell graft donor, collected from the stem cell graft. The clonotype originates from a human donor who donated a stem cell graft to a child with acute myeloid leukemia. This chain connects TRBV13 to TRBJ2-7; D is possibly TRBD1 (5 bases). The CDR3 DNA reads TGTGCCAGCAGCTGGTTCACAGGACCCCATGAATACGAGCAGTACTTC. Its translation: CASSWFTGPHEYEQYF.